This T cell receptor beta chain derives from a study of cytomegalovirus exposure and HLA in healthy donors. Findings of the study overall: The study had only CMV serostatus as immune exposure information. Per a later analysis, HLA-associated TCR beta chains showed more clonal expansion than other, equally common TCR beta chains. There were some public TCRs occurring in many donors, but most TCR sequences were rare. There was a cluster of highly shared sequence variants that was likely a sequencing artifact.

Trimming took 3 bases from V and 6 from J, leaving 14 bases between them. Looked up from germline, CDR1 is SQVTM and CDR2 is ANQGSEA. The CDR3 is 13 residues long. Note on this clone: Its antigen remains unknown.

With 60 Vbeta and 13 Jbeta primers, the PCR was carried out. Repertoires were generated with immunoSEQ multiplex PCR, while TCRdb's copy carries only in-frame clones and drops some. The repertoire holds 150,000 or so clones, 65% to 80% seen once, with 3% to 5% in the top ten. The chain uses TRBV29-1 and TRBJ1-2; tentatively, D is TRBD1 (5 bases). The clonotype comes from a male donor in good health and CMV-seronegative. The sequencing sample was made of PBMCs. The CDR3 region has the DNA TGCAGCGTTGAGAAGGTTTTGGGGCATGGCTACACCTTC. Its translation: CSVEKVLGHGYTF.